This T cell receptor (beta chain) emerged from a study of blood T cell repertoires in COVID-19. As to this clone: No conserved phenylalanine or tryptophan is present at the end of the CDR3, so a read error is the likely explanation. The limits of the CDR3 on the DNA are not certain, so only TCRdb's listed CDR3 is given.

Per the germline V gene, CDR1 is WNHNN and CDR2 is SYGVQD (reference sequence). Counting both end residues, the CDR3 totals 11 amino acids. TCRdb's copy holds only in-frame clones and misses some; the assay was immunoSEQ multiplex PCR. The sample holds roughly 400,000 clones, 75% to 90% seen once. The chain links TRBV10-1 to TRBJ1-1; the D segment call TRBD1 is taken from the table without a DNA check. The material sequenced was PBMCs or T cells enriched from blood (not recorded which). This TCR was recovered from a man aged 25-40 years who had recovered from COVID-19. The CDR3: CASKGGAGRLG.